This TCR beta chain was captured in a study of sequential checkpoint blockade in melanoma. Noted treatment: randomized to nivolumab then ipilimumab (arm A) or the reverse (arm B). From thawed PBMCs, live CD3+CD8+ cells negative for CD19 and CD56 were sorted. The V gene's germline CDR1 is SEHNR and CDR2 FQNEAQ (reference sequence). The trim removed 5 bases at V and 7 bases at J, leaving 8 bases unmatched. The CDR3 loop spans 16 amino acids. Generated by immunoSEQ multiplex PCR, the TCRdb table keeps only in-frame clones and is missing some. The sample lists fewer than 30,000 clones; approximately 75% were seen once.

The chain links TRBV7-9 to TRBJ2-2, with 12 bases matching TRBD1. The sequence came from a human donor with melanoma. Material: CD8+ T cells sorted from blood (inferred from file names), obtained from a patient given nivolumab and ipilimumab in sequence. The CDR3 region is CASSHRDRGHVGELFF. DNA for the CDR3: TGTGCCAGCAGCCACCGGGACAGGGGGCATGTCGGGGAGCTGTTTTTT.